This TCR beta chain was documented in a study of T cell changes during pregnancy in multiple sclerosis. The germline V gene has CDR1 MNHEY and CDR2 SMNVEV (reference sequence). This CDR3 comprises 17 residues. V lost 1 base and J 2 bases, leaving 16 bases between the germline ends. Using immunoSEQ multiplex PCR, the repertoire was profiled, and TCRdb retains in-frame clones only, with some absent. The sample has over 10,000 clones, 75% to 90% seen once. The receptor's source is a female donor in good health, enrolled as a control in a pregnancy study. Sequences were derived from CD8+ T cells from peripheral blood mononuclear cells, sampled after pregnancy. V usage is TRBV27 and J usage is TRBJ2-3, with D possibly being TRBD2 (6 bases). DNA of the CDR3: TGTGCCAGCAGTTTATTTTCAGGGCAGGGACTCACAGATACGCAGTATTTT. Amino acids: CASSLFSGQGLTDTQYF.